This T cell receptor (beta chain) was sequenced for a study of OX40 agonist ivuxolimab in advanced cancers. Study details: Ivuxolimab, an antibody that agonizes OX40 (CD134), was administered to the patients. Three patients showed partial responses: one hepatocellular carcinoma and two cutaneous melanoma cases. Overall study results and limits: Not determined was the antigen specificity of the expanded peripheral T cells.

Libraries were prepared by immunoSEQ multiplex PCR; TCRdb keeps only in-frame clonotypes and omits some of them. There are around 30,000 clones in the sample; roughly 83% occur only once, and around a fifth lies in the top ten. Trimming at V came to 5 bases and at J to 5 bases, leaving 8 bases not matched to a gene. Germline V gives CDR1 MNHNY, CDR2 SVGAGI (reference sequence). The length of the CDR3 is 15 residues. Details on this clone: What it recognizes is unknown.

This chain uses TRBV6-6 with TRBJ1-5; 8 positions match TRBD1. The receptor was derived from an adult with an advanced solid tumor such as melanoma, head and neck, liver or kidney cancer. The sequences come from CD4+ or CD8+ T cells sorted from blood, collected in a trial of the OX40 agonist ivuxolimab. The CDR3 bases are TGTGCCAGCAGTCGGGACAGGCCTTGGGATCAGCCCCAGCATTTT. Its protein product is CASSRDRPWDQPQHF.